The 30 T cell receptor beta chains in this list originate from one sample, sequenced in a study of early T cells in non-severe SARS-CoV-2 infection. TCRdb re-analysed the 5' RACE reads in MiXCR, keeping a single row per CDR3 protein. The sample shows roughly 99,000 distinct CDR3 sequences, around 10% of them seen only once. The specimen was whole blood. These receptors were obtained from an adult who was a healthcare worker with PCR-confirmed SARS-CoV-2 infection or an uninfected control (not recorded which).

The sample holds many counts of this clonotype. The chain links TRBV10-2 to TRBJ1-3; the D is unclear. This CDR3 is built from 13 residues. The V end was cut by 0 bases, the J end by 7 bases, with 7 bases between. Germline CDR1 WSHSY, CDR2 SAAADI. CDR3 sequence (DNA): TGCGCCAGCAGTGAGTCCGTCCGGAACACCATATATTTT. It yields the protein CASSESVRNTIYF.

This chain joins TRBV11-1 and TRBJ2-3, with 10 bases matching TRBD2. In germline, CDR1 is SGHAT, CDR2 FQDESV (reference sequence). The CDR3 totals 15 residues. The V gene end was trimmed by 5 bases and the J gene end by 2 bases; junction bases not matched to a gene: 4. The CDR3 DNA reads as TGTGCCAGCAGCCCCGGGACTAGCGACACAGATACGCAGTATTTT. Translated: CASSPGTSDTDTQYF.

This clonotype was picked up many times. This chain joins TRBV20-1 and TRBJ2-3, with 7 positions matching TRBD2. V gave up 4 bases and J gave up 7 bases; unmatched junction bases: 14. The CDR3 is 15 residues long. Germline V gene data show CDR1 as DFQATT and CDR2 as SNEGSKA (reference sequence). CDR3: CSATSLAVKGYTQYF. CDR3 nucleotide sequence: TGCAGTGCTACATCCCTAGCGGTCAAAGGGTATACGCAGTATTTT.

There are many counts of this clonotype. This chain connects TRBV5-6 to TRBJ1-1; D unresolved. Germline V gene lookup returns CDR1 SGHDT and CDR2 YYEEEE. This CDR3 is built from 14 residues. V gave up 3 bases and J gave up 3 bases, with 12 bases separating them. CDR3 nucleotides: TGTGCCAGCAGCTCAAGAAGACGGGACACTGAAGCTTTCTTT. Its translation is CASSSRRRDTEAFF.

This chain joins TRBV25-1 and TRBJ1-4, with a possible D match to TRBD1 (5 bases). The V gene's germline CDR1 is MGHDK and CDR2 SYGVNS. The length of the CDR3 is 11 residues. Trimming took 6 bases from V and 7 from J, leaving 6 bases between them. The CDR3 reads CASRGPEKLFF. The CDR3 region has the DNA TGTGCCAGCAGGGGACCTGAAAAACTGTTTTTT.

The sample holds a few counts of this clonotype. An end of the junction does not agree with germline; a read error may underlie this. This chain links TRBV6-5 with TRBJ2-4, with 7 bases fitting TRBD1. The CDR3 is 12 residues long. Per germline, CDR1 MNHEY and CDR2 SVGAGI. As DNA, the CDR3 is TGTGCCAGCAGTTACATCGGACAGGCTCCGCACTTC. The encoded protein is CASSYIGQAPHF.

This clonotype was observed many times. The J gene is TRBJ1-5, the V gene TRBV19, with D uncertain. V dropped 5 bases and J dropped 1 base, with 6 bases sitting between them. CDR1 and CDR2 from the germline V gene are LNHDA and SQIVND (reference sequence). CDR3 length equals 13 residues. The CDR3 reads CASSYGSNQPQHF. In nucleotides, the CDR3 is TGTGCCAGTAGTTACGGGAGCAATCAGCCCCAGCATTTT.

This clonotype was found many times. The V gene is TRBV20-1, the J gene TRBJ2-5; 9 bases line up with TRBD2. Germline V CDR1 and CDR2: DFQATT, SNEGSKA (reference sequence). CDR3 size: 14 residues. The V segment lost 3 bases and the J segment 1 base; nucleotides outside the gene matches: 3. CDR3 in DNA: TGCAGTGCTAGCACTAGCGGGTTCCAAGAGACCCAGTACTTC. Amino acids: CSASTSGFQETQYF.

This clonotype has a count of ten or more. The V and J genes are TRBV12-3 or TRBV12-4 and TRBJ2-1, with D perhaps TRBD2 (6 bases). The CDR3 is 13 residues long. The V end was cut by 5 bases, the J end by 6 bases, with 11 bases between. For the CDR3, the DNA is TGTGCCAGCAGTCCCGGAGCGGGCAATGAGCAGTTCTTC. Translated, it gives CASSPGAGNEQFF.

The V call is TRBV7-9, the J call TRBJ2-3; no clear D. CDR1 and CDR2 (germline): SEHNR, FQNEAQ (reference sequence). The CDR3 runs to 15 residues. V was trimmed by 4 bases and J by 6 bases, leaving 17 bases between them. The CDR3 loop reads CASSSRPGYSDTQYF. The CDR3 DNA reads TGTGCCAGCAGCTCCCGACCCGGTTATTCTGATACGCAGTATTTT.

The genes are TRBV2 and TRBJ2-2; D is perhaps TRBD1 (6 bases). The germline V and J ends were trimmed by 7 bases and 5 bases, with 14 bases remaining between them. Germline values: CDR1 SNHLY, CDR2 FYNNEI. The CDR3 extends over 14 amino acids. In DNA form, the CDR3 reads TGTGCCAGCATGGGAACAGGGTCAACCGGGGAGCTGTTTTTT. Translating gives CASMGTGSTGELFF.

This clonotype was seen ten or more times. This chain connects TRBV6-5 to TRBJ2-3, with 7 positions matching TRBD1. CDR1 MNHEY and CDR2 SVGAGI come from the germline V gene. After removal of 6 bases from V and 1 base from J, the junction contained 7 bases not matched to a gene. This CDR3 has 15 amino acids. CDR3 amino acids: CASRPPGQRTDTQYF. The CDR3 DNA reads TGTGCCAGCAGACCCCCGGGACAGCGCACAGATACGCAGTATTTT.

In this sample, this clonotype turned up a few times. This chain connects TRBV25-1 to TRBJ1-5; D may be TRBD1 (6 bases). CDR3 length equals 16 residues. The germline V gene has CDR1 MGHDK and CDR2 SYGVNS. V lost 2 bases and J 3 bases, leaving 14 bases between the germline ends. The CDR3 DNA reads as TGTGCCAGCAGTGAACCAGGGGCGATTAACAATCAGCCCCAGCATTTT. It encodes CASSEPGAINNQPQHF.

This clonotype was seen more than once but under ten times. CDR3 amino acids: CASSYSSGGYYEQYF. CDR3 in DNA: TGTGCCAGCAGTTACTCGTCTGGCGGATACTACGAGCAGTACTTC. The chain couples TRBV6-6 to TRBJ2-7; D gene uncertain. This CDR3 is 15 amino acids long. Germline V gene sequence: CDR1 MNHNY, CDR2 SVGAGI (reference sequence). V dropped 0 bases and J dropped 3 bases, with 12 bases sitting between them.

There are many counts of this clonotype. The J gene is TRBJ2-3, the V gene TRBV4-1; D is unclear. This CDR3 is built from 14 residues. Germline lookup yields CDR1 MGHRA and CDR2 YSYEKL. Between the trimmed V and J ends, which lost 5 bases and 1 base, there was a span of 10 bases. CDR3 sequence: CASSLNERTDTQYF. DNA of the CDR3: TGCGCCAGCAGCTTGAACGAACGCACAGATACGCAGTATTTT.

This clonotype has at least ten counts. The chain couples TRBV12-3 or TRBV12-4 to TRBJ2-1; perhaps D is TRBD1 or TRBD2 (5 bases each). CDR3 length: 14 amino acids. Deletions cut 5 bases from V and 6 bases from J, with 14 bases between. This chain's CDR3 is CASSRRDHGNEQFF. CDR3 sequence (DNA): TGTGCCAGCAGTCGCCGGGACCATGGCAATGAGCAGTTCTTC.

This clonotype has at least ten counts. The CDR3 is CASSLGGDRGQPQHF. The DNA for the CDR3 is TGCGCCAGCAGCTTGGGTGGGGACAGGGGCCAGCCCCAGCATTTT. The genes are TRBV5-1 and TRBJ1-5; 10 bases align to TRBD1. V trimming: 0 bases; J trimming: 7 bases; junction bases outside the gene matches: 4. This CDR3 is built from 15 residues. CDR1 SGHRS and CDR2 YFSETQ come from the germline V gene.

Ten or more counts support this clonotype. The chain has TRBV12-5 and TRBJ1-3, with D perhaps TRBD1 (6 bases). The ends were cut back, 5 bases at V and 1 base at J, with 9 bases in the middle. From germline, CDR1 is LGHNT and CDR2 FRNRAP. The CDR3 runs to 14 residues. The CDR3 reads CASGEQGSGNTIYF. The CDR3 nucleotides read TGTGCTAGTGGTGAACAGGGATCTGGAAACACCATATATTTT.

This clonotype showed up many times. This chain joins TRBV20-1 and TRBJ2-4, with TRBD2 as a possible D gene (5 bases). Trimming shortened V by 6 bases and J by 1 base, and 16 bases separated the two germline ends. The CDR3 is made up of 15 amino acids. Germline CDR1 and CDR2: DFQATT and SNEGSKA (reference sequence). CDR3 loop: CSAQRAVAAKNIQYF. DNA for the CDR3: TGCAGTGCCCAAAGAGCGGTAGCGGCCAAAAACATTCAGTACTTC.

The genes are TRBV20-1 and TRBJ1-2; 9 bases fit TRBD1. J was trimmed by 8 bases and V by 5 bases; bases with no gene match: 15. The CDR3 consists of 15 residues. The germline V gene has CDR1 DFQATT and CDR2 SNEGSKA (reference sequence). The chain's CDR3 is CSAPPRGTGTYGYTF. DNA for the CDR3: TGCAGTGCTCCTCCTCGTGGGACAGGGACGTACGGCTACACCTTC.

This clonotype was seen many times. The chain joins TRBV20-1 to TRBJ2-7; D is uncertain. V gave up 6 bases and J gave up 2 bases, with 14 bases separating them. Germline CDR1 is DFQATT and CDR2 is SNEGSKA (reference sequence). CDR3 length equals 13 residues. The chain's CDR3 is CSAPLGNTYEQYF. CDR3 DNA sequence: TGCAGTGCCCCCCTTGGTAACACCTACGAGCAGTACTTC.

The V gene is TRBV9, the J gene TRBJ2-7; the D is unclear. The V gene lost 0 bases and the J gene lost 2 bases, with 9 bases spanning the gap. Germline V gene lookup returns CDR1 SGDLS and CDR2 YYNGEE. The CDR3 length is 14 residues. DNA of the CDR3: TGTGCCAGCAGCGTAGTGAGACCAGCCTACGAGCAGTACTTC. Protein product: CASSVVRPAYEQYF.

This clonotype was picked up a small number of times. This chain links TRBV7-9 with TRBJ2-7, with 11 bases that match TRBD1. Germline-derived CDR1 and CDR2 are SEHNR and FQNEAQ (reference sequence). J lost 6 bases, V lost 3 bases, and 7 bases had no gene match. This CDR3 spans 15 amino acids. The chain's CDR3 is CASSFRDRGLAEQYF. CDR3 sequence (DNA): TGTGCCAGCAGCTTTCGGGACAGGGGGTTAGCCGAGCAGTACTTC.

Many counts were recorded for this clonotype. The chain employs TRBV9 and TRBJ2-2; a possible D gene is TRBD1 (5 bases). This CDR3 is built from 14 residues. Per germline, CDR1 SGDLS and CDR2 YYNGEE. Trimming took off 4 bases at V and 4 bases at J, with 11 bases between the two ends. The CDR3 spells CASSLQGTTGELFF. The CDR3 bases are TGTGCCAGCAGCCTCCAGGGTACCACCGGGGAGCTGTTTTTT.

CDR3 in DNA: TGTGCCAGCAGCCTAGGGGGCGTTGAGCAGTTCTTC. Translation gives CASSLGGVEQFF. The chain has TRBV14 and TRBJ2-1, with TRBD1 identical over 7 bases. This CDR3 is built from 12 residues. Germline loops: CDR1 SGHDN, CDR2 FVKESK. After removal of 4 bases from V and 9 bases from J, the junction contained 3 bases not matched to a gene.

This clonotype was seen many times. The chain combines TRBV3-1 with TRBJ2-7; 13 nucleotides align to TRBD2. Germline-derived CDR1 and CDR2 are LGHDT and YNNKEL (reference sequence). This CDR3 contains 15 residues. Losses at the gene ends were 4 bases for V and 2 bases for J; bases not matched to a gene: 2. The CDR3 nucleotides read TGTGCCAGCAGCCGGACTAGCGGGAGCCCCTACGAGCAGTACTTC. Translation gives CASSRTSGSPYEQYF.

Judged by abundance, this clonotype is medium-sized. This sequence joins TRBV12-5 and TRBJ1-5; D is uncertain. Germline V CDR1 and CDR2: LGHNT, FRNRAP. This CDR3 has 12 residues. Trimming cost V 2 bases and J 8 bases, with 7 bases left between them. The CDR3 sequence is CASGLSSKPQHF. DNA of the CDR3: TGTGCTAGTGGTTTGTCGAGTAAGCCCCAGCATTTT.

J is TRBJ2-5 and V is TRBV20-1; no clear D. The CDR3 has 12 amino acids. Trimming cost V 0 bases and J 5 bases, with 7 bases left between them. Germline V gene sequence: CDR1 DFQATT, CDR2 SNEGSKA (reference sequence). DNA for the CDR3: TGCAGTGCTAGAGATATGGGCGAGACCCAGTACTTC. Translating it yields CSARDMGETQYF.

This clonotype was seen a handful of times. The chain recombines TRBV12-2 with TRBJ2-3; TRBD2, the table's D call, lacks a check against the DNA. TRBV12-2 is a pseudogene. The CDR3 is 16 amino acids. The chain's CDR3 is CASRTSAGGRTDTQYF. CDR3 nucleotide sequence: TGTGCAAGTCGCACCTCAGCGGGAGGACGCACAGATACGCAGTATTTT.

This clonotype showed up just a few times. The genes are TRBV7-8 and TRBJ2-5; the match to TRBD2 covers 7 bases. V gave up 0 bases and J gave up 5 bases; unmatched junction bases: 6. Germline loops: CDR1 SGHVS, CDR2 FQNEAQ. This CDR3 is built from 15 residues. Written as DNA, the CDR3 is TGTGCCAGCAGCTTAGCGGGAGGGCCCTGGGAGACCCAGTACTTC. This translates into CASSLAGGPWETQYF.